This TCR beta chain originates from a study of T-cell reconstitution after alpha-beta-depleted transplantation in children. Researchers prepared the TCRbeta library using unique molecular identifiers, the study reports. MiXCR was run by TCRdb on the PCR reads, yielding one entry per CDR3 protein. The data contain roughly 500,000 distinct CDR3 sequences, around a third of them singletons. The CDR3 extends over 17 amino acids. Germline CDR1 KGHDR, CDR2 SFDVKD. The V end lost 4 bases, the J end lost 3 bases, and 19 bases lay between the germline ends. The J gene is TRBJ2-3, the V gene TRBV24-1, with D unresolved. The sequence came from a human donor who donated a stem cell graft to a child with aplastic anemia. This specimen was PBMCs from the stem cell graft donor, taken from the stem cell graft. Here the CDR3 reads CATSDPGRGQRTDTQYF. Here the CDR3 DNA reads TGTGCCACCAGTGACCCCGGGCGTGGCCAAAGGACAGATACGCAGTATTTT.